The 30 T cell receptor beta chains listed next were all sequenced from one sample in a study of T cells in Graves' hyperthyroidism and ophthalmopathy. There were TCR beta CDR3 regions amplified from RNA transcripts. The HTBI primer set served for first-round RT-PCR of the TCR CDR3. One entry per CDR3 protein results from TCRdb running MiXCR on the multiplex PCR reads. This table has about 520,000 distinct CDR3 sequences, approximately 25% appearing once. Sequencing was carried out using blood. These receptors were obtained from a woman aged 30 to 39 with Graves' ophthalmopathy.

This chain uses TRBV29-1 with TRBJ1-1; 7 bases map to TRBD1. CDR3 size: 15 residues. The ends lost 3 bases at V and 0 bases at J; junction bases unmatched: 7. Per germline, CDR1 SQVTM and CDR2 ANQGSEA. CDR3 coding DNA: TGCAGCGTTGATGACAGGGCCGCTATGAACACTGAAGCTTTCTTT. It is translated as CSVDDRAAMNTEAFF.

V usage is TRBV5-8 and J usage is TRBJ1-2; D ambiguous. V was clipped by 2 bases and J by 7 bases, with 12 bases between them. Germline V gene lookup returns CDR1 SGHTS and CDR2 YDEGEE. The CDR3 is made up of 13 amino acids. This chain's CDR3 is CASSLDMAGGYTF. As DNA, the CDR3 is TGTGCCAGCAGCTTAGATATGGCCGGTGGCTACACCTTC.

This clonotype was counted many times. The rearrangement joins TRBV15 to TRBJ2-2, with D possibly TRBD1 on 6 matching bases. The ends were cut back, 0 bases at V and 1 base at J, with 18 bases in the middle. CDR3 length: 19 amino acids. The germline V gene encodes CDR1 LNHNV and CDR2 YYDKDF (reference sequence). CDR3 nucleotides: TGTGCCACCAGCAGAGATCTGGATAGATGGACAGTGAACACCGGGGAGCTGTTTTTT. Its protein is CATSRDLDRWTVNTGELFF.

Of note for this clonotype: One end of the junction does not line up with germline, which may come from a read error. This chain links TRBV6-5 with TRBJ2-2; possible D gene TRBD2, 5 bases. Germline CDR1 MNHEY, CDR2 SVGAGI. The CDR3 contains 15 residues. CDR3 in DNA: TGTGCCAGCAGTTACTTCAACCCGAACACCGGGGAGCCGTTTTTT. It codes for CASSYFNPNTGEPFF.

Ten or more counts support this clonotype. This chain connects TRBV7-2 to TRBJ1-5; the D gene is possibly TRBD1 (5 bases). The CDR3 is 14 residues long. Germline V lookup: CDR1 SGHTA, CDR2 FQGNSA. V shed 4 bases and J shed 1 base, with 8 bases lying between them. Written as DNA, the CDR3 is TGTGCCAGCAGCTCCAGGGCAAGCAATCAGCCCCAGCATTTT. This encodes CASSSRASNQPQHF. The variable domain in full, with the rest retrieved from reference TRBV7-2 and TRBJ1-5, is GAGVSQSPSNKVTEKGKDVELRCDPISGHTALYWYRQSLGQGLEFLIYFQGNSAPDKSGLPSDRFSAERTGGSVSTLTIQRTQQEDSAVYLCASSSRASNQPQHFGDGTRLSIL.

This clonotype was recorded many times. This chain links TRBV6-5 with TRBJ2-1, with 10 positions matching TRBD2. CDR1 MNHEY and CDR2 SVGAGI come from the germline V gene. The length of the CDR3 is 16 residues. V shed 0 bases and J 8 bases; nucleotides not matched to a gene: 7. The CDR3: CASSYSITSGVDEQFF. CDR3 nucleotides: TGTGCCAGCAGTTACTCGATCACTAGCGGGGTTGATGAGCAGTTCTTC.

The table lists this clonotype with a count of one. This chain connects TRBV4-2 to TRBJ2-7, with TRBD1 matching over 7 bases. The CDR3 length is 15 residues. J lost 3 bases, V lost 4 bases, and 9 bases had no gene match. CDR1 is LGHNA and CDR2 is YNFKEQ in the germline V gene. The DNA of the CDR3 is TGTGCCAGCAGCCCAGGAACGGGACAGCTCTACGAGCAGTACTTC. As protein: CASSPGTGQLYEQYF.

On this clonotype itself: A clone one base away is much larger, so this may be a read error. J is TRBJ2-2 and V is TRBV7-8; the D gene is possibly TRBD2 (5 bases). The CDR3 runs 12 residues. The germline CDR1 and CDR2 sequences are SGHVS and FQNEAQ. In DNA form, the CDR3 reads TGTGCCAGCAGCACCGAAACCGGGGAGCTGTGTTTT. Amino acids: CASSTETGELCF.

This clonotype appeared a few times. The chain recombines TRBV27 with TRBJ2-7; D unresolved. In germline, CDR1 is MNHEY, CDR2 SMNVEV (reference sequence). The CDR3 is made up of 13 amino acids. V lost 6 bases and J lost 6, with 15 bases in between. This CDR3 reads CASSPSLPFEQYF. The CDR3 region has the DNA TGTGCCAGCAGCCCCAGTTTGCCGTTCGAGCAGTACTTC.

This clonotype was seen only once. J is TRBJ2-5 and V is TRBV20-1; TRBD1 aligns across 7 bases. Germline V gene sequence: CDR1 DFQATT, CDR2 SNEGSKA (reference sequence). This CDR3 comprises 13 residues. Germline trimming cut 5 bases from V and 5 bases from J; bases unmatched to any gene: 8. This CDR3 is CSAPPRGRETQYF. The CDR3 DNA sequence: TGCAGTGCTCCCCCGAGGGGGCGCGAGACCCAGTACTTC.

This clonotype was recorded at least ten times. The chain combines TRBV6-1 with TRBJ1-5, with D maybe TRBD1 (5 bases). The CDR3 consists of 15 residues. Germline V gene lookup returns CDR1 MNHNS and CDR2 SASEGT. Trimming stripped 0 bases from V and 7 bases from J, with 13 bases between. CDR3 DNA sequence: TGTGCCAGCAGTGAAGCTCCGGGAGGGGAACAGCCCCAGCATTTT. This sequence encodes CASSEAPGGEQPQHF.

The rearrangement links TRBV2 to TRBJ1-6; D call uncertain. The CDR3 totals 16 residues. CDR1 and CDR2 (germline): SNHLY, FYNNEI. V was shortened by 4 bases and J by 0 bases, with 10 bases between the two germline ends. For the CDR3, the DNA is TGTGCCAGCAGTGTCGGGATAAGCTCCTATAATTCACCCCTCCACTTT. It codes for CASSVGISSYNSPLHF.

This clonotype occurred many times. The CDR3 is CASREQGDEQYF. The CDR3 DNA sequence: TGTGCCAGCAGGGAACAGGGAGACGAGCAGTACTTC. V usage is TRBV2 and J usage is TRBJ2-7; tentatively, D is TRBD1 (6 bases). The CDR3 is made up of 12 amino acids. Trimming took off 6 bases at V and 5 bases at J, with 11 bases between the two ends. Germline lookup yields CDR1 SNHLY and CDR2 FYNNEI. Variable domain in full (rest from reference TRBV2 and TRBJ2-7): EPEVTQTPSHQVTQMGQEVILRCVPISNHLYFYWYRQILGQKVEFLVSFYNNEISEKSEIFDDQFSVERPDGSNFTLKIRSTKLEDSAMYFCASREQGDEQYFGPGTRLTVT.

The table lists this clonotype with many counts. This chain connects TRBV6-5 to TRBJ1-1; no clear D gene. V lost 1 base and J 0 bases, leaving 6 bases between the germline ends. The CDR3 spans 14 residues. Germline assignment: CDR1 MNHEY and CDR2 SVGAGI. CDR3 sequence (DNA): TGTGCCAGCAGTTACTATAATATGAACACTGAAGCTTTCTTT. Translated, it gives CASSYYNMNTEAFF.

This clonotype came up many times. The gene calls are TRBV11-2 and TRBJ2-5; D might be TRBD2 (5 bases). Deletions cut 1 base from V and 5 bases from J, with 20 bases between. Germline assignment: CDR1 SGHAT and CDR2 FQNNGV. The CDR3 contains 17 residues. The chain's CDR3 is CASSLVWEQEGRETQYF. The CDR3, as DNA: TGTGCCAGCAGCTTAGTGTGGGAGCAAGAGGGTCGGGAGACCCAGTACTTC. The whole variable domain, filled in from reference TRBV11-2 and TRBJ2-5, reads EAGVAQSPRYKIIEKRQSVAFWCNPISGHATLYWYQQILGQGPKLLIQFQNNGVVDDSQLPKDRFSAERLKGVDSTLKIQPAKLEDSAVYLCASSLVWEQEGRETQYFGPGTRLLVL.

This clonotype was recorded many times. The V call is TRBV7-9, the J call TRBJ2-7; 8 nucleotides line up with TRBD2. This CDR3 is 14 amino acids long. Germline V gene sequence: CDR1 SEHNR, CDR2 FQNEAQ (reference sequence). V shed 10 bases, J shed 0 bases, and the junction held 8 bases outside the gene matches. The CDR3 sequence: CATERSGSSYEQYF. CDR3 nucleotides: TGTGCCACGGAGAGGAGCGGGAGCTCCTACGAGCAGTACTTC.

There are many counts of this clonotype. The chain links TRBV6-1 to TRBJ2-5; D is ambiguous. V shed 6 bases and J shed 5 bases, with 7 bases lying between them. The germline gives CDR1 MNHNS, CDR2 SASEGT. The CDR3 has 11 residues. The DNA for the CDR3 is TGTGCCAGCAGGTTCAGGGAGACCCAGTACTTC. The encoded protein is CASRFRETQYF.

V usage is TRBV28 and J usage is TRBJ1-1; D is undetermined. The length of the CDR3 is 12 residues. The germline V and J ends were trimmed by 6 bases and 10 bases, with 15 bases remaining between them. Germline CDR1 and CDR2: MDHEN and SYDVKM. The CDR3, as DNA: TGTGCCAGCAGCCAACAGCCCATGGGAGCTTTCTTT. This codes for CASSQQPMGAFF.

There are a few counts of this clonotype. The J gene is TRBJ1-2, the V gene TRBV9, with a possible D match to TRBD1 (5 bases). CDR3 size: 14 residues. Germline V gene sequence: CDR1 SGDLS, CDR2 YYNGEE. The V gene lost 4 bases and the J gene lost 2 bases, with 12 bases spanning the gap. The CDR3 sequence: CASSNSGGNYGYTF. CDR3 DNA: TGTGCCAGCAGCAATTCGGGGGGAAACTATGGCTACACCTTC.

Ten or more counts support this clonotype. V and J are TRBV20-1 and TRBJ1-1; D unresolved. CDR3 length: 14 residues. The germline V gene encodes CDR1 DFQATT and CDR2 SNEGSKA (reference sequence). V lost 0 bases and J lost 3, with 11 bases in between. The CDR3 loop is CSARDQRGYTEAFF. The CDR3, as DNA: TGCAGTGCTAGAGATCAACGGGGTTACACTGAAGCTTTCTTT.

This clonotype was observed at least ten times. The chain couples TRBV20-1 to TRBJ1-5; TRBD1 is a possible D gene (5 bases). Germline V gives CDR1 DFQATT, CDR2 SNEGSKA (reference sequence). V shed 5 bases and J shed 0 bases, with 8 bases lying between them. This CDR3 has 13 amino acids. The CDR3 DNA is TGCAGTGCTGCAGGGCGTAGCAATCAGCCCCAGCATTTT. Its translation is CSAAGRSNQPQHF.

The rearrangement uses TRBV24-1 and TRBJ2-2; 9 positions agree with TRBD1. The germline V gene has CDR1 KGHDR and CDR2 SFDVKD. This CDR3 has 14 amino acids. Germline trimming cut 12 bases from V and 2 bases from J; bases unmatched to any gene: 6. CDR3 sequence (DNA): TGTGCCTCGGCGGACAGGGGAAACACCGGGGAGCTGTTTTTT. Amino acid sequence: CASADRGNTGELFF.

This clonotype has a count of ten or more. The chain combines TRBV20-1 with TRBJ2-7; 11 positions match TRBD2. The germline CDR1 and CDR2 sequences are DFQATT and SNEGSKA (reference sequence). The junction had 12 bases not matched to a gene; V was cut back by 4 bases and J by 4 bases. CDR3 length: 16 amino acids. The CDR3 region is CSAIMARLAGRYEQYF. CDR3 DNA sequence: TGCAGTGCTATCATGGCGCGACTAGCGGGGAGGTACGAGCAGTACTTC.

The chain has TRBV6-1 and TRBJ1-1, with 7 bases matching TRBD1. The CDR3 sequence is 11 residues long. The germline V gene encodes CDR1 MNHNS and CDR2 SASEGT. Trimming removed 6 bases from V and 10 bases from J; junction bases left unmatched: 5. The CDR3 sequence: CASSMGQRAFF. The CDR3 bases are TGTGCCAGCAGCATGGGACAGAGAGCTTTCTTT.

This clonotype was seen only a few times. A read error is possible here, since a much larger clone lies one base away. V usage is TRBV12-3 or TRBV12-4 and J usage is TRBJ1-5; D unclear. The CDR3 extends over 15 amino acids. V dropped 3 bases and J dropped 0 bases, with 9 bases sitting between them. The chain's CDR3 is CASSFWADSNQPQHF. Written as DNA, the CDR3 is TGTGCCAGCAGTTTTTGGGCAGATAGCAATCAGCCCCAGCATTTT.

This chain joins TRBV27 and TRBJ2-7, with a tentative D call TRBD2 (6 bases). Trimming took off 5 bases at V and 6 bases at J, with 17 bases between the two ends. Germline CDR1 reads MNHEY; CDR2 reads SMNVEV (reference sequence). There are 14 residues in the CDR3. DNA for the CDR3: TGTGCCAGCAGTCCCATCATTGGGGGGAGCGAGCAGTACTTC. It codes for CASSPIIGGSEQYF.

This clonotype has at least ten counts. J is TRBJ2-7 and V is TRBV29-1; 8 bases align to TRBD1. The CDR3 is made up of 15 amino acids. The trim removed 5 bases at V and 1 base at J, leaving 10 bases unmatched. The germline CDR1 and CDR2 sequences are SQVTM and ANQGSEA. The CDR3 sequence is CSVLGRQGASYEQYF. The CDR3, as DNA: TGCAGCGTTCTGGGGAGGCAGGGGGCTTCCTACGAGCAGTACTTC.

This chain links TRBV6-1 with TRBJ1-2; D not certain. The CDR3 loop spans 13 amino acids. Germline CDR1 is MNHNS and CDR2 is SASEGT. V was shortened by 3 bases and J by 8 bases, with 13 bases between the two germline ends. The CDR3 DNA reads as TGTGCCAGCAGTGAGACGGACTTTGGCGGCTACACCTTC. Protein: CASSETDFGGYTF.

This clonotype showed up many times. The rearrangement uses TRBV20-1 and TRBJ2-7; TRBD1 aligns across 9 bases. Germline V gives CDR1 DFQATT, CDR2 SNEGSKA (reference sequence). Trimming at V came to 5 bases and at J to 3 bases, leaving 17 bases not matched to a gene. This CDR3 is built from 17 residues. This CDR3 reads CSARTRLRDRDNYEQYF. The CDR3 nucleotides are TGCAGTGCTCGGACACGTCTCAGGGACAGGGACAACTACGAGCAGTACTTC.

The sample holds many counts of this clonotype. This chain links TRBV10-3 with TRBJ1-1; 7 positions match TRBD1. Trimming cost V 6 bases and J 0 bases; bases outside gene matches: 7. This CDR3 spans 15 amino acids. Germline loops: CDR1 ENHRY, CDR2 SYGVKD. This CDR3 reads CAIRQGLGVNTEAFF. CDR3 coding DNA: TGTGCCATCAGACAGGGGCTTGGGGTGAACACTGAAGCTTTCTTT.